A selection of T cell receptor beta chains follows, all from one sample in a study of technical replicates of blood from a few donors. Sequencing was performed with immunoSEQ multiplex PCR; in TCRdb, only in-frame clones are kept and a portion is missing. Among tens of thousands of clones, 96% were seen once, and the ten largest hold 0.31%. Sequenced input: T cells isolated from PBMCs. Receptors were obtained from a human donor in good health. Both conserved end residues are trimmed from each CDR3. Clone size is not always given. Where it is, it says once, few, many or a class for expanded clones.

clone size	V gene	J gene	CDR3 protein
NA	TRBV14	TRBJ1-1	ASSQLFQGQLNTEAF
NA	TRBV19	TRBJ1-1	ASSFSTGNEAF
NA	TRBV11-3	TRBJ2-7	ASSSPNQGYEQY
NA	TRBV19	TRBJ1-1	ASSGQGAF
NA	TRBV19	TRBJ2-7	ASSIMSGSYEQY
NA	TRBV29-1	TRBJ2-1	SSGDYLTYNEQF
NA	TRBV4-2	TRBJ1-1	ASSHGIVRGDEAF
once	TRBV2	TRBJ2-3	ASTVRREGASTDTQY
NA	TRBV9	TRBJ2-1	ASSGGLAGYNEQF
NA	TRBV30	TRBJ2-1	AWKSGTAYNEQF
NA	TRBV28	TRBJ1-3	ATGQGGNTIY
NA	TRBV6-6	TRBJ1-2	ASSYEGAPGYT
NA	TRBV5-6	TRBJ2-6	ASSLSTEPGANVLT
NA	TRBV5-1	TRBJ2-3	ASSLAAGDGDTQY
NA	TRBV2	TRBJ1-3	ASREGRYGNTIY
NA	TRBV5-5	TRBJ2-2	ASSLAQGNTGELF
NA	TRBV27	TRBJ1-5	ASSLYGDREVGQPQH
NA	TRBV4-3	TRBJ2-7	ASSQILTGPYEQY
NA	TRBV6-6	TRBJ2-7	ASSYPGAGYEQY
NA	TRBV7-3	TRBJ2-2	ASGRTTGELF
NA	TRBV6-5	TRBJ1-3	ASSWNRGNTIY
NA	TRBV2	TRBJ1-1	ASRTGPNTEAF
NA	TRBV7-9	TRBJ2-7	ASSSGLAGVSYEQY
NA	TRBV27	TRBJ1-1	ASSFGTGVTEAF
NA	TRBV7-3	TRBJ2-5	ASSLRLQETQY
NA	TRBV19	TRBJ2-6	ASTPGTGANVLT
NA	TRBV7-9	TRBJ2-7	ASTASGGRSHEQY
NA	TRBV6-5	TRBJ2-7	ASRGQGAIYEQY
once	TRBV5-1	TRBJ1-2	ASSSEIYYGYT
NA	TRBV5-1	TRBJ1-2	ASSANPTNYGYT
NA	TRBV5-5	TRBJ1-1	ASSLTGWNTEAF
NA	TRBV7-9	TRBJ2-7	ASSSRDLNSYEQY
NA	TRBV11-2	TRBJ1-2	ASSLSLNEGYGYT
NA	TRBV11-2	TRBJ2-5	ASSPRFGRGQETQY
NA	TRBV9	TRBJ2-5	ASSQLAGQETQY
NA	TRBV7-2	TRBJ1-1	ASSSTDTEAF
NA	TRBV21-1	TRBJ2-1	ASRRYEQF
NA	TRBV6-5	TRBJ2-1	ATVGLAGRYEQF
NA	TRBV6-5	TRBJ2-5	ASSYSGGETQY
NA	TRBV2	TRBJ2-3	ASMPGNTQY
NA	TRBV7-6	TRBJ1-2	ASSLDPLSYGYT
NA	TRBV27	TRBJ2-3	ASRPTSGRTDTQY
NA	TRBV28	TRBJ1-1	ASSLTGESGREAF
NA	TRBV6-1	TRBJ2-7	ASSGHVTSEQY
NA	TRBV11-3	TRBJ2-6	ASSLHSGANVLT